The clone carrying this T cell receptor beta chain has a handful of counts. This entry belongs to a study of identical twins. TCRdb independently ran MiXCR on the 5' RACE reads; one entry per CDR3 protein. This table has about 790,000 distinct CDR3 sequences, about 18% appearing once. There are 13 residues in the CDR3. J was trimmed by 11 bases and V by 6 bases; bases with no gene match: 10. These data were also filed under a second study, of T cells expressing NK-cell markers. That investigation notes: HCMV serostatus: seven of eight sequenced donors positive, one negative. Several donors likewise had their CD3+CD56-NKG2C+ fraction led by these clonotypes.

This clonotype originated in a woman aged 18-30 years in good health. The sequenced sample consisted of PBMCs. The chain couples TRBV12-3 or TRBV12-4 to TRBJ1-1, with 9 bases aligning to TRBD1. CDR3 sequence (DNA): TGTGCCAGCAGCTATACAGGGGGCGCCCCGGCTTTCTTT. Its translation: CASSYTGGAPAFF.